The rows below give T cell receptor beta chains drawn from one sample of a study of T cell repertoires in cytomegalovirus infection. From the reads, TCRdb called clonotypes with MiXCR, one entry per CDR3 protein. This repertoire shows more than 65,000 distinct CDR3 sequences, about half found once; its top ten account for approximately 93%. These receptors' antigens are unknown. This sample comprised CD8+ T cells from cultured PBMCs, obtained from culture after CMV antigen stimulation. The receptors were sampled from a human donor in good health (CMV status not recorded). Some clones in this sample may be carry-over from other donors' samples. CDR3s include the opening cysteine and the closing phenylalanine or tryptophan. Each record gives: V gene, clone size, D gene, J gene, CDR3 DNA, CDR3 protein. The D gene is left open where the match is weak. Some rows mark clone size as missing; the rest say once, few, many or name a class of expanded clone.

v_gene: TRBV27
abundance: .
d_gene: TRBD2
j_gene: TRBJ2-5
CDR3nt: TGTGCCAGCAGTTTGTCTAGCGGGGAAAAGCAAGAGACCCAGTACTTC
CDR3aa: CASSLSSGEKQETQYF

v_gene: TRBV29-1
abundance: .
d_gene: TRBD2
j_gene: TRBJ2-1
CDR3nt: TGCAGCGTTGAGGGACTAGCGGGAAGATACAATGAGCAGTTCTTC
CDR3aa: CSVEGLAGRYNEQFF

v_gene: TRBV28
abundance: .
d_gene: .
j_gene: TRBJ1-4
CDR3nt: TGTGCCAGCATTACTCCGACAGAGCCAACTAATGAAAAACTGTTTTTT
CDR3aa: CASITPTEPTNEKLFF

v_gene: TRBV6-1
abundance: .
d_gene: TRBD1
j_gene: TRBJ2-2
CDR3nt: TGTGCCAGCACCCTTCTCAGGGGGACGAACACCGGGGAGCTGTTTTTT
CDR3aa: CASTLLRGTNTGELFF

v_gene: TRBV2
abundance: .
d_gene: .
j_gene: TRBJ1-6
CDR3nt: TGTGCCAGCAGTGAAACTAACCGAGGGAATTCACCCCTCCACTTT
CDR3aa: CASSETNRGNSPLHF

v_gene: TRBV7-6
abundance: .
d_gene: TRBD2
j_gene: TRBJ2-7
CDR3nt: TGTGCCAGCAGCTTAGGGGATCCTCCGTGGGGGGGCGAGCAGTACTTC
CDR3aa: CASSLGDPPWGGEQYF

v_gene: TRBV7-9
abundance: .
d_gene: .
j_gene: TRBJ1-1
CDR3nt: TGTGCCAGCAGCCCCCGGGGGCTGCGGAACACTGAAGCTTTCTTT
CDR3aa: CASSPRGLRNTEAFF

v_gene: TRBV19
abundance: few
d_gene: TRBD1
j_gene: TRBJ1-2
CDR3nt: TGTGCCAGTAGTGATGGGACAGCTCGCGCGGCTTATGGCTACACCTTC
CDR3aa: CASSDGTARAAYGYTF

v_gene: TRBV6-1
abundance: .
d_gene: TRBD1
j_gene: TRBJ2-7
CDR3nt: TGTGACAGCAGTGAAGGGGACAGCGGTCCCTACGAGCAGTACTTC
CDR3aa: CDSSEGDSGPYEQYF

v_gene: TRBV6-4
abundance: .
d_gene: .
j_gene: TRBJ2-6
CDR3nt: TGTGCCAGCAGTGACGGGGGCTCTGGGGCCAACGTCCTGACTTTC
CDR3aa: CASSDGGSGANVLTF

v_gene: TRBV12-3/TRBV12-4
abundance: .
d_gene: TRBD2
j_gene: TRBJ2-1
CDR3nt: TGTGCCAGCAGTTCTGGGGCTGGGGGGGTCTTC
CDR3aa: CASSSGAGGVF

v_gene: TRBV25-1
abundance: .
d_gene: .
j_gene: TRBJ1-1
CDR3nt: TGTGCCAGCAGTGCCCGAAACACTGAAGCTTTCTTT
CDR3aa: CASSARNTEAFF

v_gene: TRBV12-3/TRBV12-4
abundance: .
d_gene: TRBD2
j_gene: TRBJ2-5
CDR3nt: TGTGCCAGCAGGCTAGCGGGGAGGGAGACCCAGTACTTC
CDR3aa: CASRLAGRETQYF

v_gene: TRBV19
abundance: .
d_gene: .
j_gene: TRBJ1-6
CDR3nt: TGTGCCAGTAGTGCGCGAGGACTTTCACCCCTCCACTTT
CDR3aa: CASSARGLSPLHF

v_gene: TRBV7-6
abundance: few
d_gene: .
j_gene: TRBJ2-3
CDR3nt: TGTGCCAGCAGCTTTCCGGGACCAGGCTCAGATACGCAGTATTTT
CDR3aa: CASSFPGPGSDTQYF

v_gene: TRBV7-4
abundance: .
d_gene: .
j_gene: TRBJ2-1
CDR3nt: TGTGCCAGCAGCTTAGGAGGGATGTCCTACAATGAGCAGTTCTTC
CDR3aa: CASSLGGMSYNEQFF

v_gene: TRBV6-1
abundance: .
d_gene: TRBD1
j_gene: TRBJ2-5
CDR3nt: TGTGCCAGCATAATGGGACAGGCCCAAGAGACCCAGTACTTC
CDR3aa: CASIMGQAQETQYF

v_gene: TRBV27
abundance: few
d_gene: .
j_gene: TRBJ1-6
CDR3nt: TGTGCCAGCAGTTCAAGGACATTCAATTCACCCCTCCACTTT
CDR3aa: CASSSRTFNSPLHF

v_gene: TRBV5-4
abundance: .
d_gene: TRBD2
j_gene: TRBJ2-4
CDR3nt: TGTGCCAGCAGCTTGGGAGGTGGAGCGGGGGTAAAAAGGGAAAACATTCAGTACTTC
CDR3aa: CASSLGGGAGVKRENIQYF

v_gene: TRBV27
abundance: few
d_gene: .
j_gene: TRBJ2-5
CDR3nt: TGTGCCAGCACGGAGGCAGGCCAAGAGACCCAGTACTTC
CDR3aa: CASTEAGQETQYF

v_gene: TRBV4-2
abundance: .
d_gene: TRBD2
j_gene: TRBJ2-5
CDR3nt: TGTGCCAGCAGCCAAAGCGGGGAGCGTCAAGAGACCCAGTACTTC
CDR3aa: CASSQSGERQETQYF

v_gene: TRBV6-1
abundance: .
d_gene: .
j_gene: TRBJ2-1
CDR3nt: TGTGCCAGCGACGTCGGCAGCTCCTACAATGAGCAGTTCTTC
CDR3aa: CASDVGSSYNEQFF

v_gene: TRBV7-9
abundance: .
d_gene: .
j_gene: TRBJ2-7
CDR3nt: TGTGCCAGCAGCTTACGGGGTTCCTACGAGCAGTACTTC
CDR3aa: CASSLRGSYEQYF

v_gene: TRBV19
abundance: once
d_gene: TRBD2
j_gene: TRBJ2-1
CDR3nt: TGTGCCTCGGCGGGAGTGGGGTACAATGAGCAGTTCTTC
CDR3aa: CASAGVGYNEQFF

v_gene: TRBV5-6
abundance: few
d_gene: .
j_gene: TRBJ1-1
CDR3nt: TGTGCCAGCAGCTTGGAGGCAGGGGCTGAAGCTTTCTTT
CDR3aa: CASSLEAGAEAFF

v_gene: TRBV4-2
abundance: .
d_gene: TRBD2
j_gene: TRBJ2-7
CDR3nt: TGTGCCAGCAGCCAAGATCCCCACCTAGCGGGAGCCTCCTACGAGCAGTACTTC
CDR3aa: CASSQDPHLAGASYEQYF

v_gene: TRBV4-2
abundance: .
d_gene: TRBD2
j_gene: TRBJ2-1
CDR3nt: TGTGCCAGCAGCCAAGTTTTCCTGCGGGGGAACGATCGGAATGAGCAGTTCTTC
CDR3aa: CASSQVFLRGNDRNEQFF

v_gene: TRBV6-5
abundance: .
d_gene: TRBD1
j_gene: TRBJ2-5
CDR3nt: TGTGCCAGCAGTTACTCTATTAGATCGGGGACAGGGTTGCAAGAGACCCAGTACTTC
CDR3aa: CASSYSIRSGTGLQETQYF

v_gene: TRBV3-1
abundance: .
d_gene: TRBD2
j_gene: TRBJ2-5
CDR3nt: TGTGCCAGCAGCCAAGATGGCGCCACAACTGGGTCTAGCGGGGCCACAGGGGAGACCCAGTACTTC
CDR3aa: CASSQDGATTGSSGATGETQYF

v_gene: TRBV6-1
abundance: .
d_gene: .
j_gene: TRBJ2-1
CDR3nt: TGTGCCAGCAATTTGCCCCAGGGACTTTACAATGAGCAGTTCTTC
CDR3aa: CASNLPQGLYNEQFF

v_gene: TRBV10-3
abundance: few
d_gene: TRBD2
j_gene: TRBJ2-3
CDR3nt: TGTGCCATCAGTGATTCTAGCGGGAGCACAGATACGCAGTATTTT
CDR3aa: CAISDSSGSTDTQYF

v_gene: TRBV27
abundance: .
d_gene: .
j_gene: TRBJ2-1
CDR3nt: TGTGCCAGCAGTTCCGGCGACTCCTACAATGAGCAGTTCTTC
CDR3aa: CASSSGDSYNEQFF

v_gene: TRBV27
abundance: .
d_gene: TRBD1
j_gene: TRBJ1-2
CDR3nt: TGTGCCAGCAGCGGGACAGGGGACCTCTATGGCTACACCTTC
CDR3aa: CASSGTGDLYGYTF

v_gene: TRBV12-5
abundance: .
d_gene: .
j_gene: TRBJ2-2
CDR3nt: TGTGCTACCCAATCGGAGGGGGGAGCCACCGGGGAGCTGTTTTTT
CDR3aa: CATQSEGGATGELFF

v_gene: TRBV11-2
abundance: .
d_gene: .
j_gene: TRBJ2-7
CDR3nt: TGTGCCAGCAGCTCCGACGGGACACCAACCTACGAGCAGTACTTC
CDR3aa: CASSSDGTPTYEQYF

v_gene: TRBV28
abundance: few
d_gene: TRBD2
j_gene: TRBJ2-1
CDR3nt: TGTGCCAGCAGAAGACTAGCGGGAGGCGTAAACAATGAGCAGTTCTTC
CDR3aa: CASRRLAGGVNNEQFF